A single T cell receptor (beta chain) is shown here with its context. The sample is drawn from a study of cytomegalovirus exposure and HLA in healthy donors. Deletions cut 1 base from V and 2 bases from J, with 12 bases between. This CDR3 spans 16 amino acids. Germline V gene data show CDR1 as SGHTS and CDR2 as YDEGEE. The PCR contained 60 Vbeta and 13 Jbeta primers. The repertoire was sequenced with immunoSEQ multiplex PCR; TCRdb's copy has only in-frame clones and lacks some. Here the sample spans approximately 84,000 clones, 78% being singletons. The chain recombines TRBV5-8 with TRBJ1-4; maybe TRBD1 (6 bases). This TCR came from a male donor in good health and CMV-seropositive. Material for sequencing was PBMCs. In DNA, the CDR3 is TGTGCCAGCAGCTTGCACAGGGTCGGGACTAATGAAAAACTGTTTTTT. Translation gives CASSLHRVGTNEKLFF.